This T cell receptor beta chain is drawn from a study of blood T cell repertoires in COVID-19. The CDR3 is 15 residues long. V was clipped by 1 base and J by 7 bases; unmatched bases: 5. The germline gives CDR1 MGHRA, CDR2 YSYEKL. This table comes from immunoSEQ multiplex PCR, and its TCRdb copy is limited to in-frame clones, with some not included. The sample shows over 85,000 clones, around 82% of them seen only once. The clonotype comes from a woman in her sixties or seventies with acute or convalescent COVID-19. V gene TRBV4-1 combines with J gene TRBJ2-1; TRBD2 aligns across 9 bases. The source material was peripheral blood. The CDR3 nucleotides read TGCGCCAGCAGCCAAGGGCTAGCGGGGTATAATGAGCAGTTCTTC. Amino acid sequence: CASSQGLAGYNEQFF.